This TCR beta chain was retrieved from a study of blood T cell repertoires in COVID-19. As for the study in general: Samples of COVID-19 (acute and convalescent) were obtained from the United States, Italy and Spain. T cells, B-cell-depleted T cells, or PBMCs supplied cDNA or gDNA.

Authors' methods: Amplification with reference gene primers provided the estimates of nucleated cell counts. The repertoire was sequenced with immunoSEQ multiplex PCR; TCRdb's copy has only in-frame clones and lacks some. That table supplies the V and J calls and clone size; D and trimming were determined from the DNA. The data contain around 70,000 clones, roughly 80% of them singletons. There are a few counts of this clone. The V gene end was trimmed by 5 bases and the J gene end by 2 bases; junction bases not matched to a gene: 15. In germline, CDR1 is MNHEY, CDR2 SMNVEV (reference sequence). The CDR3 is 18 residues long.

The source material was peripheral blood. The V gene is TRBV27, the J gene TRBJ2-3; TRBD1 matches 8 bases. This receptor was taken from a human donor in a cohort sampled during active COVID-19. CDR3 nucleotide sequence: TGTGCCAGCAGTCCTCGGACAGGGATTTTTCTACTCACAGATACGCAGTATTTT. Translated, it gives CASSPRTGIFLLTDTQYF.